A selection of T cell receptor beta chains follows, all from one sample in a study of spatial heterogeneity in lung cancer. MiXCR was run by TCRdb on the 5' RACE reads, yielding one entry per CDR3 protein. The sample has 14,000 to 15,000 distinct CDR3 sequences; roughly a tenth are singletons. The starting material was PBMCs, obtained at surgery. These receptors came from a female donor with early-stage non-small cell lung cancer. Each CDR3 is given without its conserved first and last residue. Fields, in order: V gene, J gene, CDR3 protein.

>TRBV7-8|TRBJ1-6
ASSLPANHSYNSPLH
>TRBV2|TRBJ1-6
ASSEQGLNSPLH
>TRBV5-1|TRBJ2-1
ASRFRDSVGNEQF
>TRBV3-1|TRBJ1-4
ASRQNDGGNEKLF
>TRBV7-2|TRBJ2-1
ASSLGSGYNEQF
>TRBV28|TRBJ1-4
ASSSTNEKLF
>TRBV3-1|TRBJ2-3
ASSPVAGLPSTDTQY
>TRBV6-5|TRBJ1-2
ASSLQGQGGAASYGYT
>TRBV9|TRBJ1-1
ASSPTGLKNTEAF
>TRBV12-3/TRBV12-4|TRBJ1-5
ASSAGLGVQH
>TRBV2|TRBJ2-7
ASSEPNFYEQY
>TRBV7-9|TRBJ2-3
ASSLAGSAYGTDTQY
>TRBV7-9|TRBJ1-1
ASSSWADPRTNTEAF
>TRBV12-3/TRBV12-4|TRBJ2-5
ACSLGKETQY
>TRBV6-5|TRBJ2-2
ASSRTGARTGELF
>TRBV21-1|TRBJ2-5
ASSPPGGLMVETQY
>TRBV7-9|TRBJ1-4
ASSLEGQSGEKLF
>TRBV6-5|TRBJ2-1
ASSYWQGGNEQF
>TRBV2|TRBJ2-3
ASRTGLAGISSTDTQY
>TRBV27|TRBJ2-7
ASRSPITGSYEQY
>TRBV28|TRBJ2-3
ASSLSSGGASDTQY
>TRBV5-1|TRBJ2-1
ASKAPGGHEQF
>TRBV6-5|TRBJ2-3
ASSYSGGESDTQY
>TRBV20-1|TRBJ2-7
SARVASGGLSVEQY
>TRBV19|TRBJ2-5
ASKPGGPQETQY
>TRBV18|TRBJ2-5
ASSPPPGGETQY
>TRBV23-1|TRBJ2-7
ASSSRDKTDYEQY